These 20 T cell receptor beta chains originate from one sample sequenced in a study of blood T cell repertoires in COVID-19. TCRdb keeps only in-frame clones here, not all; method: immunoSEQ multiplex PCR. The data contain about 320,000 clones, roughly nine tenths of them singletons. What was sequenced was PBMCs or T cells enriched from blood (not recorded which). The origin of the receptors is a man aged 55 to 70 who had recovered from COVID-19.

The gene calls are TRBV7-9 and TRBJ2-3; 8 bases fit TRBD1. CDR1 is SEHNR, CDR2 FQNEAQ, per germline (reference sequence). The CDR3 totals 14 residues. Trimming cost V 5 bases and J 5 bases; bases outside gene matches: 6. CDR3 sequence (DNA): TGTGCCAGCAGCCTCGGACAGGGAATAGATACGCAGTATTTT. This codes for CASSLGQGIDTQYF.

The CDR3 bases are TGCAGCGTTGAAGGGGGCAGTTACTACGAGCAGTACTTC. Translating gives CSVEGGSYYEQYF. The rearrangement uses TRBV29-1 and TRBJ2-7; D perhaps matches TRBD1 (5 bases). The CDR3 has 13 residues. V shed 1 base and J shed 3 bases, with 10 bases lying between them. Germline V gene sequence: CDR1 SQVTM, CDR2 ANQGSEA.

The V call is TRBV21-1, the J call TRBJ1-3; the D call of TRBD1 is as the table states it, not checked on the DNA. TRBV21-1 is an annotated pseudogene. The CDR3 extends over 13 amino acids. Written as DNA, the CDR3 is TGTGCCCAACACAGCATCTGTGGAAACACCATATATTTT. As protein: CAQHSICGNTIYF.

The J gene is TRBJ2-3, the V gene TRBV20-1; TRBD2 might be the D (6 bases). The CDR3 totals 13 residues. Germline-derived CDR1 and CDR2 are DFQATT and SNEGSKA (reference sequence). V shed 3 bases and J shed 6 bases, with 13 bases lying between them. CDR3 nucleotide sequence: TGCAGTGCTAGTCCCGGCCGGGGGGATACGCAGTATTTT. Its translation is CSASPGRGDTQYF.

CDR3 sequence (DNA): TGTGCCATCAGTCTTGGACAGGTTCTCTCTAACTATGGCTACACCTTC. It codes for CAISLGQVLSNYGYTF. The gene calls are TRBV10-3 and TRBJ1-2, with TRBD1 identical over 7 bases. The CDR3 runs to 16 residues. V lost 5 bases and J lost 0; bases outside the gene matches: 9. Germline CDR1 and CDR2: ENHRY and SYGVKD.

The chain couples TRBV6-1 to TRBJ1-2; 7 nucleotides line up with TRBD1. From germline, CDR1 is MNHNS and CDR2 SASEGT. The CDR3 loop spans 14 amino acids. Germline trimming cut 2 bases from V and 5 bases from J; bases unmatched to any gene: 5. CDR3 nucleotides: TGTGCCAGCAGTGAATACAGGGGTAGTTATGGCTACACCTTC. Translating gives CASSEYRGSYGYTF.

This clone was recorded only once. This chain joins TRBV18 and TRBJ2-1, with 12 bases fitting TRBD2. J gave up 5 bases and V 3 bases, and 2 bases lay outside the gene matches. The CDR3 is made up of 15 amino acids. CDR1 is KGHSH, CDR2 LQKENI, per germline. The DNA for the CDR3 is TGTGCCAGCTCACCTCGGACTAGCGGGGACAATGAGCAGTTCTTC. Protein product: CASSPRTSGDNEQFF.

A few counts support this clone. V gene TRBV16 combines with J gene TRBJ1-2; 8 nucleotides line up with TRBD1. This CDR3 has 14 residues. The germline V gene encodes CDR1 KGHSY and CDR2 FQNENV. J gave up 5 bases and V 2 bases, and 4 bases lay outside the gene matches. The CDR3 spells CASSQLQGEYGYTF. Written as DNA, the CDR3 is TGTGCCAGCAGCCAACTACAGGGGGAATATGGCTACACCTTC.

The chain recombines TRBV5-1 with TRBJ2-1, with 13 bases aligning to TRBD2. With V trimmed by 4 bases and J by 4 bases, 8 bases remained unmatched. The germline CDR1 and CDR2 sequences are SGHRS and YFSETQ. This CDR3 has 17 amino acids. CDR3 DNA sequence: TGCGCCAGCAGCCCGACCTGGACTAGCGGGAGATACAATGAGCAGTTCTTC. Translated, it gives CASSPTWTSGRYNEQFF.

CDR3 sequence (DNA): TGTGCCACCAGTGACCAACAGGGCGTGAACACTGAAGCTTTCTTT. Protein product: CATSDQQGVNTEAFF. V usage is TRBV24-1 and J usage is TRBJ1-1; a weak D match, TRBD1 (6 bases). Germline V gives CDR1 KGHDR, CDR2 SFDVKD. This CDR3 contains 15 residues. Trimming removed 4 bases at V and 0 bases at J, with 11 bases between.

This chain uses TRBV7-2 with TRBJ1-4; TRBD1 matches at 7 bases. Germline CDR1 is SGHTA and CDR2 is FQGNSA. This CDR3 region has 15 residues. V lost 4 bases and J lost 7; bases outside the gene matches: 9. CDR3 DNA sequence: TGTGCCAGCAGCTCAGAACGGGACAGCAGTGAAAAACTGTTTTTT. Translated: CASSSERDSSEKLFF.

Here the CDR3 reads CASGGNQPQHF. The CDR3 coding sequence is TGTGCTAGCGGGGGGAATCAGCCCCAGCATTTT. The chain couples TRBV28 to TRBJ1-5, with a tentative D call TRBD1 (5 bases). Per germline, CDR1 MDHEN and CDR2 SYDVKM. This CDR3 comprises 11 residues.

The CDR3 loop reads CASSRAGTESYEQYF. The CDR3 nucleotides are TGTGCCAGCAGCCGGGCCGGGACAGAATCCTACGAGCAGTACTTC. The chain joins TRBV11-1 to TRBJ2-7; 7 nucleotides match TRBD1. The CDR3 extends over 15 amino acids. Losses at the gene ends were 5 bases for V and 1 base for J; bases not matched to a gene: 8. Germline CDR1 SGHAT, CDR2 FQDESV (reference sequence).

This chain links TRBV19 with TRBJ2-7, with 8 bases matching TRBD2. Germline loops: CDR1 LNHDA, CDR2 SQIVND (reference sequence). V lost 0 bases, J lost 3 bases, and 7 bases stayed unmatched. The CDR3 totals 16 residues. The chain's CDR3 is CASSIDLASGFYEQYF. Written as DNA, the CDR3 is TGTGCCAGTAGTATAGATTTAGCTAGCGGGTTCTACGAGCAGTACTTC.

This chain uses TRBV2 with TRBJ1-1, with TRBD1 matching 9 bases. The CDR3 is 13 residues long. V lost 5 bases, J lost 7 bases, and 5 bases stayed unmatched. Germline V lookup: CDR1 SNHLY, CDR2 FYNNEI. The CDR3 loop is CASSRDRANEAFF. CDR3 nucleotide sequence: TGTGCCAGCAGTCGGGACAGGGCAAATGAAGCTTTCTTT. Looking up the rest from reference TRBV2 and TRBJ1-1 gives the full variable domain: EPEVTQTPSHQVTQMGQEVILRCVPISNHLYFYWYRQILGQKVEFLVSFYNNEISEKSEIFDDQFSVERPDGSNFTLKIRSTKLEDSAMYFCASSRDRANEAFFGQGTRLTVV.

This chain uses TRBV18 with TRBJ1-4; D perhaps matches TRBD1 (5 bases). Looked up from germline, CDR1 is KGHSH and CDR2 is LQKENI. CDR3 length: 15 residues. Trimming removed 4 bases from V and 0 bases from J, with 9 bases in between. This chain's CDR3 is CASSQKTATNEKLFF. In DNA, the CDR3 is TGTGCCAGCTCACAAAAGACAGCAACTAATGAAAAACTGTTTTTT.

The CDR3 region has the DNA TGTGCCAGCAGTTACTACGCGGGAGTTAACAATGAGCAGTTCTTC. Amino acid sequence: CASSYYAGVNNEQFF. The chain recombines TRBV27 with TRBJ2-1; 7 positions agree with TRBD2. Losses at the gene ends were 4 bases for V and 5 bases for J; bases not matched to a gene: 8. In germline, CDR1 is MNHEY, CDR2 SMNVEV (reference sequence). CDR3 size: 15 residues.

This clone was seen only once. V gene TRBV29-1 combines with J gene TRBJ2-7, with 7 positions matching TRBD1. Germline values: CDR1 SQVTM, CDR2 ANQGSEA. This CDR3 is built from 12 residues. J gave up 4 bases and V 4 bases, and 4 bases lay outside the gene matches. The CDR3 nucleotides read TGCAGCGTTGTAGGGGGCAGGTACGAGCAGTACTTC. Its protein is CSVVGGRYEQYF.

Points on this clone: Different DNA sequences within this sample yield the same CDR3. The CDR3 DNA reads TGTGCCAGCAGCTTAGGAGGTGTGAACACTGAAGCTTTCTTT. As protein: CASSLGGVNTEAFF. The chain carries TRBV11-3 and TRBJ1-1; D gene uncertain. Trimming removed 1 base at V and 0 bases at J, with 6 bases between. This CDR3 region has 14 residues. Germline CDR1 SGHNT, CDR2 YENEEA.

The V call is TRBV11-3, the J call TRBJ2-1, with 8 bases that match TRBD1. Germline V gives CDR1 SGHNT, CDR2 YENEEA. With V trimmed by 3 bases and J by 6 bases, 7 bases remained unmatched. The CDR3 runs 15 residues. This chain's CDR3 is CASSLDRAAFNEQFF. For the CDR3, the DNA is TGTGCCAGCAGCTTGGACAGGGCGGCGTTCAATGAGCAGTTCTTC.